Reported below is one T cell receptor beta chain. This specimen comes from a study of blood T cell repertoires in COVID-19. Overall study context: COVID-19 samples from acute and convalescent phases originated in the United States, Italy and Spain.

Under the authors' procedure: Reference gene primer amplification gave nucleated cell count estimates. The protocol was immunoSEQ multiplex PCR, while the TCRdb copy is restricted to in-frame clones and leaves out a portion. V and J calls and clone size are copied from that table; D and trimming were computed from the DNA. The sample carries approximately 97,000 clones, roughly 88% recorded once. Germline-derived CDR1 and CDR2 are LNHDA and SQIVND (reference sequence). The length of the CDR3 is 18 residues. Trimming removed 7 bases from V and 8 bases from J, with 29 bases in between. The TCR was taken from a human donor in a cohort sampled during active COVID-19. The source material was peripheral blood. J is TRBJ2-2 and V is TRBV19, with D perhaps TRBD1 (6 bases). The CDR3: CASTPIQGSGFRPGELFF. CDR3 nucleotide sequence: TGTGCCAGTACTCCAATACAGGGTTCGGGGTTCCGGCCTGGGGAGCTGTTTTTT.